This TCR beta chain was documented in a study of PD-L1 blockade in urothelial cancer. Across the study: Between 0 and 3 prior chemotherapy regimens had been given to patients. Findings and caveats of the study: Greater 3-week expansion of tumor-associated blood clones was recorded for durable-benefit patients.

On this clone itself: Its antigen is undetermined.

This CDR3 region has 11 residues. Trimming stripped 4 bases from V and 9 bases from J, with 8 bases between. The germline V gene has CDR1 MGHDK and CDR2 SYGVNS. Sequencing was performed with immunoSEQ multiplex PCR; in TCRdb, only in-frame clones are kept and a portion is missing. The sample has about 90,000 clones, roughly nine tenths seen once. Patients in the study were battling locally advanced or metastatic urothelial carcinoma. This material consisted of PBMCs, taken around atezolizumab (anti-PD-L1) treatment. The receptor was isolated from a man in his sixties with urothelial cancer. The rearrangement joins TRBV25-1 to TRBJ2-3, with D tentatively TRBD2 (5 bases). The CDR3 protein is CASSAGGTQYF. The CDR3 DNA sequence: TGTGCCAGCAGTGCAGGCGGGACGCAGTATTTT.